This is a list of T cell receptor beta chains from one sample in a study of cytomegalovirus exposure and HLA in healthy donors. Using immunoSEQ multiplex PCR, the repertoire was profiled, and TCRdb retains in-frame clones only, with some absent. The sample holds 150,000 to 200,000 clones; 77% are singletons and the top ten take 1.4% to 1.5%. Sequenced sample: PBMCs. The receptors derive from a woman in her twenties or thirties in good health and CMV-seropositive. CDR3s include the opening cysteine and the closing phenylalanine or tryptophan. The D gene is left open where the match is weak. Clone sizes are given selectively: once, few, many, or a class where the clone is expanded.

j_call v_call d_call clone_size cdr3_nt cdr3_aa
TRBJ2-2 TRBV6-5 TRBD2 NA TGTGCCAGCACGGCGACTAGCGGGAAGTTGGGGGAGCTGTTTTTT CASTATSGKLGELFF
TRBJ1-2 TRBV9 TRBD1 NA TGTGCCAGCAGCGTAGCGGGGACAGTCATGTATGGCTACACCTTC CASSVAGTVMYGYTF
TRBJ2-7 TRBV11-3 NA NA TGTGCCAGCAGCTTAGGGTGGGGCCCCTACGAGCAGTACTTC CASSLGWGPYEQYF
TRBJ2-7 TRBV7-2 NA NA TGTGCCAGCAGCCCCGTCATCTCGAATACATACGAGCAGTACTTC CASSPVISNTYEQYF
TRBJ2-5 TRBV2 TRBD2 NA TGTGCCAGCACGAGAAGAACTAGCGGGAGGGGTTGGGAGACCCAGTACTTC CASTRRTSGRGWETQYF
TRBJ1-5 TRBV4-2 TRBD1 NA TGTGCCAGCAGCCAAGCAGGCGGGACAGACAAGCAGCCCCAGCATTTT CASSQAGGTDKQPQHF
TRBJ2-7 TRBV28 TRBD1 NA TGTGCCAGCTCCTACAGGGGGTACTACGAGCAGTACTTC CASSYRGYYEQYF
TRBJ2-2 TRBV4-1 TRBD1 few TGCGCCAGCAGCCAAGCGACAGGGAGAGGGACGAACACCGGGGAGCTGTTTTTT CASSQATGRGTNTGELFF
TRBJ2-3 TRBV6-1 TRBD2 NA TGTGCCAGCATCGCCAGCGGGACTAGCACAGATACGCAGTATTTT CASIASGTSTDTQYF
TRBJ1-2 TRBV14 TRBD1 NA TGTGCCAGCAGCCTAAACCCGGGACAGGGGGTCTCGGTAGGCTACACCTTC CASSLNPGQGVSVGYTF
TRBJ2-3 TRBV5-4 TRBD1 NA TGTGCCAGCAGCGAGGGACAGGCCACAGATACGCAGTATTTT CASSEGQATDTQYF